Listed here are 29 T cell receptor beta chains from one sample, sequenced in a study of cytomegalovirus exposure and HLA in healthy donors. With 60 Vbeta and 13 Jbeta primers, the PCR was carried out. Data came from immunoSEQ multiplex PCR; TCRdb stores just in-frame clones and leaves some out. The sample has roughly 100,000 clones, over 75% seen once. The sequenced sample was PBMCs. The receptor source for this set is a woman between 40 and 55 years old in good health and CMV-seropositive.

This chain connects TRBV5-6 to TRBJ2-1, with 9 nucleotides matching TRBD2. The CDR3 has 16 residues. V lost 1 base and J lost 2; bases outside the gene matches: 4. Germline CDR1 and CDR2: SGHDT and YYEEEE. CDR3 in DNA: TGTGCCAGCAGCTTGAGTGGCGGGGGGGCCTACAATGAGCAGTTCTTC. Amino acids: CASSLSGGGAYNEQFF.

In its sample, this clone was seen a few times. The chain combines TRBV12-5 with TRBJ2-1; 9 positions agree with TRBD2. The CDR3 spans 15 residues. Trimming at V came to 6 bases and at J to 4 bases, leaving 7 bases not matched to a gene. Germline-derived CDR1 and CDR2 are LGHNT and FRNRAP. The CDR3 DNA is TGTGCTAGTGGCCCTATAGCGGGAGCATACAATGAGCAGTTCTTC. This translates into CASGPIAGAYNEQFF.

This chain uses TRBV5-4 with TRBJ2-7; 13 bases align to TRBD2. The CDR3 sequence is 13 residues long. V lost 4 bases and J lost 7; bases outside the gene matches: 2. The germline CDR1 and CDR2 sequences are SGHNT and YYREEE (reference sequence). CDR3 residues: CASSQTSGGEQYF. CDR3 coding DNA: TGTGCCAGCAGCCAGACTAGCGGGGGGGAGCAGTACTTC.

This clone was observed a single time. This same CDR3 is encoded by further DNA sequences in the sample. CDR3 protein: CASRPGQTYEQYF. The CDR3 DNA sequence: TGTGCCAGCAGGCCGGGACAGACCTACGAGCAGTACTTC. The V and J genes are TRBV28 and TRBJ2-7, with 7 bases lining up with TRBD1. Germline values: CDR1 MDHEN, CDR2 SYDVKM. J lost 2 bases, V lost 6 bases, and 4 bases had no gene match. CDR3 length equals 13 residues.

The chain joins TRBV19 to TRBJ2-7; 8 bases match TRBD2. V lost 8 bases, J lost 3 bases, and 9 bases stayed unmatched. Germline CDR1 LNHDA, CDR2 SQIVND (reference sequence). There are 14 residues in the CDR3. The CDR3 spells CASQLQAGVYEQYF. For the CDR3, the DNA is TGTGCCAGTCAGCTCCAAGCGGGAGTCTACGAGCAGTACTTC.

Worth noting for this clone: Different DNA sequences within this sample yield the same CDR3. This chain uses TRBV5-4 with TRBJ1-5, with a weak D call TRBD1 (5 bases). Germline CDR1 reads SGHNT; CDR2 reads YYREEE (reference sequence). The ends were cut back, 2 bases at V and 3 bases at J, with 12 bases in the middle. The CDR3 loop spans 15 amino acids. The CDR3 nucleotides read TGTGCCAGCAGCTTTGGGCAGGACAACAATCAGCCCCAGCATTTT. This gives the protein CASSFGQDNNQPQHF.

CDR3 nucleotides: TGCAGCGGAATCACAGGAAACACCATATATTTT. Translating gives CSGITGNTIYF. The chain has TRBV29-1 and TRBJ1-3; no reliable D call. The germline gives CDR1 SQVTM, CDR2 ANQGSEA. The germline V and J ends were trimmed by 7 bases and 4 bases, with 8 bases remaining between them. The CDR3 has 11 residues.

This rearrangement joins TRBV5-1 to TRBJ2-1; TRBD2 aligns across 11 bases. In germline, CDR1 is SGHRS, CDR2 YFSETQ. The CDR3 contains 15 residues. With 4 bases clipped from V and 5 bases from J, the junction kept 5 bases outside the gene matches. This CDR3 is CASSPGTSGNNEQFF. CDR3 coding DNA: TGCGCCAGCAGCCCCGGGACTAGCGGTAACAATGAGCAGTTCTTC.

This chain uses TRBV5-1 with TRBJ2-1, with TRBD2 matching over 10 bases. The CDR3 length is 18 residues. Trimming removed 1 base from V and 4 bases from J; junction bases left unmatched: 11. CDR1 is SGHRS, CDR2 YFSETQ, per germline. The CDR3 region has the DNA TGCGCCAGCAGCTTGAGGCCCAAGGGACTAGCGCAATACAATGAGCAGTTCTTC. Its translation: CASSLRPKGLAQYNEQFF.

Note on this clone: At one of its ends the junction is not consistent with the germline gene, which may arise from a read error. CDR3 sequence: CSSSLTAQSNQPQHF. CDR3 bases: TGTTCCAGCAGCTTAACTGCACAGAGCAATCAGCCCCAGCATTTT. The chain carries TRBV7-9 and TRBJ1-5, with D uncertain. Germline CDR1 and CDR2: SEHNR and FQNEAQ (reference sequence). The CDR3 spans 15 residues.

The chain carries TRBV5-4 and TRBJ2-7; D is uncertain. The CDR3 loop spans 13 amino acids. Germline V gives CDR1 SGHNT, CDR2 YYREEE (reference sequence). Between the trimmed V and J ends, which lost 0 bases and 2 bases, there was a span of 6 bases. This CDR3 is CASSLDTTYEQYF. As DNA, the CDR3 is TGTGCCAGCAGCTTGGACACCACCTACGAGCAGTACTTC.

The gene calls are TRBV11-1 and TRBJ1-1; a weak D match, TRBD1 (5 bases). Germline CDR1 SGHAT, CDR2 FQDESV (reference sequence). CDR3 length: 13 amino acids. The V gene lost 3 bases and the J gene lost 10 bases, with 15 bases spanning the gap. The CDR3 coding sequence is TGTGCCAGCAGCTTCACCCCCGGGGGGACAGCTTTCTTT. Amino acids: CASSFTPGGTAFF.

The chain couples TRBV7-9 to TRBJ2-7; D call uncertain. The CDR3 totals 12 residues. In germline, CDR1 is SEHNR, CDR2 FQNEAQ (reference sequence). Trimming shortened V by 3 bases and J by 3 bases, and 6 bases separated the two germline ends. CDR3 protein: CASSFLSYEQYF. As DNA, the CDR3 is TGTGCCAGCAGCTTCCTCAGCTACGAGCAGTACTTC.

This clone was observed a few times. The chain joins TRBV10-2 to TRBJ2-5; 9 nucleotides agree with TRBD2. Germline V gene data show CDR1 as WSHSY and CDR2 as SAAADI. The junction had 9 bases not matched to a gene; V was cut back by 5 bases and J by 5 bases. The CDR3 runs 15 residues. The CDR3 is CASSPLAGGVETQYF. CDR3 DNA sequence: TGCGCCAGCAGTCCTCTCGCGGGGGGGGTGGAGACCCAGTACTTC.

The chain is built from TRBV12-5 and TRBJ1-3; the D gene is possibly TRBD1 (5 bases). Germline-derived CDR1 and CDR2 are LGHNT and FRNRAP. The CDR3 is made up of 18 amino acids. V was clipped by 3 bases and J by 0 bases, with 18 bases between them. CDR3 nucleotides: TGTGCTAGTGGTTTTCAGTTCGTGGGGGGATACTCTGGAAACACCATATATTTT. This sequence encodes CASGFQFVGGYSGNTIYF.

The chain has TRBV19 and TRBJ2-5, with TRBD2 identical over 10 bases. J gave up 2 bases and V 10 bases, and 7 bases lay outside the gene matches. CDR3 length: 14 amino acids. From germline, CDR1 is LNHDA and CDR2 SQIVND (reference sequence). In nucleotides, the CDR3 is TGTGCCACAAGACTAGCGGGCTTTCAAGAGACCCAGTACTTC. Translating gives CATRLAGFQETQYF.

The chain employs TRBV9 and TRBJ2-1; 7 nucleotides match TRBD1. V lost 0 bases, J lost 0 bases, and 6 bases stayed unmatched. CDR1 and CDR2 from the germline V gene are SGDLS and YYNGEE. The CDR3 loop spans 17 amino acids. The CDR3 nucleotides are TGTGCCAGCAGCGTAGTTGGGACAGTAAGCTCCTACAATGAGCAGTTCTTC. This translates into CASSVVGTVSSYNEQFF.

The V and J genes are TRBV7-9 and TRBJ2-1; a possible D gene is TRBD2 (5 bases). V lost 4 bases and J 1 base, leaving 11 bases between the germline ends. The CDR3 loop spans 15 amino acids. The germline V gene has CDR1 SEHNR and CDR2 FQNEAQ (reference sequence). The DNA of the CDR3 is TGTGCCAGCAGCTCCCGGACTCGATCCTACAATGAGCAGTTCTTC. Translated, it gives CASSSRTRSYNEQFF.

About this clone: Other DNA sequences in this specimen translate into the identical CDR3. This chain connects TRBV29-1 to TRBJ2-3, with D unresolved. Trimming removed 3 bases from V and 3 bases from J, with 7 bases in between. Germline CDR1 and CDR2: SQVTM and ANQGSEA. The CDR3 length is 12 residues. The CDR3: CSVDTGTDTQYF. The CDR3 DNA reads TGCAGCGTTGATACGGGTACAGATACGCAGTATTTT.

V and J are TRBV18 and TRBJ2-7; 10 bases agree with TRBD1. The germline V gene has CDR1 KGHSH and CDR2 LQKENI. The CDR3 extends over 15 amino acids. J gave up 3 bases and V 6 bases, and 8 bases lay outside the gene matches. In nucleotides, the CDR3 is TGTGCCAGCTCTCAGAGCAGGACAGGGGGCTACGAGCAGTACTTC. Its translation: CASSQSRTGGYEQYF.

This rearrangement joins TRBV5-1 to TRBJ1-6, with 8 nucleotides matching TRBD1. CDR3 length: 14 amino acids. J lost 6 bases, V lost 4 bases, and 3 bases had no gene match. Germline V CDR1 and CDR2: SGHRS, YFSETQ. As DNA, the CDR3 is TGCGCCAGCAGCGGCGGACAGGGTAATTCACCCCTCCACTTT. It yields the protein CASSGGQGNSPLHF. Supplemented by reference TRBV5-1 and TRBJ1-6, the full variable domain reads KAGVTQTPRYLIKTRGQQVTLSCSPISGHRSVSWYQQTPGQGLQFLFEYFSETQRNKGNFPGRFSGRQFSNSRSEMNVSTLELGDSALYLCASSGGQGNSPLHFGNGTRLTVT.

The chain combines TRBV15 with TRBJ2-4, with D maybe TRBD2 (6 bases). This CDR3 region has 13 residues. Trimming removed 1 base at V and 13 bases at J, with 14 bases between. Germline assignment: CDR1 LNHNV and CDR2 YYDKDF (reference sequence). The CDR3 DNA is TGTGCCACCAGCAGAGCCGGGACTTCACTCCAGTACTTC. Protein product: CATSRAGTSLQYF.

The chain employs TRBV25-1 and TRBJ2-7, with TRBD2 matching 8 bases. Looked up from germline, CDR1 is MGHDK and CDR2 is SYGVNS. V dropped 7 bases and J dropped 2; count of bases not matched to a gene: 4. This CDR3 contains 13 residues. The CDR3 nucleotides read TGTGCCAGCACTGGAGCGGGGGCCTACGAGCAGTACTTC. Amino acids: CASTGAGAYEQYF.

The rearrangement joins TRBV5-4 to TRBJ2-7; possible D gene TRBD2, 7 bases. The CDR3 spans 14 residues. Germline V gives CDR1 SGHNT, CDR2 YYREEE (reference sequence). V was clipped by 0 bases and J by 10 bases, with 17 bases between them. CDR3 region: CASSLVKGGTSQYF. CDR3 DNA: TGTGCCAGCAGCTTGGTGAAGGGGGGGACTTCACAGTACTTC.

The chain joins TRBV5-4 to TRBJ1-1; D may be TRBD1 (5 bases). Looked up from germline, CDR1 is SGHNT and CDR2 is YYREEE (reference sequence). The V gene lost 4 bases and the J gene lost 2 bases, with 12 bases spanning the gap. The CDR3 length is 14 residues. The CDR3 here is CASSGGTPNTEAFF. The CDR3 nucleotides are TGTGCCAGCAGCGGCGGGACTCCCAACACTGAAGCTTTCTTT.

The chain couples TRBV4-2 to TRBJ1-3, with D unresolved. Germline V CDR1 and CDR2: LGHNA, YNFKEQ. The CDR3 has 15 amino acids. Trimming took 1 base from V and 0 from J, leaving 7 bases between them. The CDR3: CASSQGYGSGNTIYF. Written as DNA, the CDR3 is TGTGCCAGCAGCCAAGGGTACGGCTCTGGAAACACCATATATTTT.

The chain links TRBV27 to TRBJ1-1; unclear D gene. CDR3 length: 14 amino acids. V lost 6 bases and J lost 4, with 15 bases in between. The germline V gene has CDR1 MNHEY and CDR2 SMNVEV (reference sequence). CDR3 in amino acids: CASRGFSGSTEAFF. The CDR3 region has the DNA TGTGCCAGCAGGGGGTTCAGTGGGAGCACTGAAGCTTTCTTT.

This clone was seen a handful of times. The DNA for the CDR3 is TGTGCCAGCAGCTTAGCAGGGGGCGCGGGCTACACCTTC. Amino acids: CASSLAGGAGYTF. The chain employs TRBV7-9 and TRBJ1-2; 7 nucleotides agree with TRBD1. This CDR3 region has 13 residues. Germline V lookup: CDR1 SEHNR, CDR2 FQNEAQ (reference sequence). Losses at the gene ends were 0 bases for V and 8 bases for J; bases not matched to a gene: 3.

The rearrangement joins TRBV5-4 to TRBJ2-1; 12 bases map to TRBD2. The V gene end was trimmed by 1 base and the J gene end by 4 bases; junction bases not matched to a gene: 0. CDR1 SGHNT and CDR2 YYREEE come from the germline V gene (reference sequence). The CDR3 is made up of 15 amino acids. The CDR3, as DNA: TGTGCCAGCAGCTTGCTAGCGGGAGGGTACAATGAGCAGTTCTTC. Translation gives CASSLLAGGYNEQFF.